This TCR beta chain was retrieved from a study of blood T cell repertoires in COVID-19. Per germline, CDR1 LNHDA and CDR2 SQIVND (reference sequence). The trim removed 2 bases at V and 5 bases at J, leaving 7 bases unmatched. The CDR3 consists of 15 residues. Original handling: Reference gene primer amplification yielded estimated nucleated cell counts. The method was immunoSEQ multiplex PCR; TCRdb's version includes in-frame clones alone and lacks a portion of them. D and trimming come from the DNA, and the V and J calls and clone size come from that table. The data contain about 88,000 clones, 88% of them singletons.

The receptor's source is a man older than 75 with acute or convalescent COVID-19. Sequenced: peripheral blood. The chain links TRBV19 to TRBJ2-5; TRBD2 matches 8 bases. The CDR3 sequence is CASSISSGGLETQYF. CDR3 coding DNA: TGTGCCAGTAGTATAAGTTCGGGGGGGCTTGAGACCCAGTACTTC.